This T cell receptor beta chain comes out of a study of shared clonotypes between healthy human individuals. Study results and limitations: Naive CD4 clonotypes overlapped across several donors at around 4.7%. Rarefaction analysis demonstrated incomplete sorted-subset sequencing notwithstanding large depth.

In the case of this clone: Antigen unknown.

The length of the CDR3 is 12 residues. V dropped 6 bases and J dropped 1 base, with 9 bases sitting between them. Germline assignment: CDR1 SQVTM and CDR2 ANQGSEA. Assay: immunoSEQ multiplex PCR; the TCRdb copy retains only in-frame clones and omits some. The sample lists around 700,000 clones, around three quarters occurring once. Sequenced material: memory CD4+ T cells sorted from blood. Subset described: CD45RA-negative fraction. The chain joins TRBV29-1 to TRBJ1-2; unclear D gene. The TCR comes from a woman in her twenties or thirties in good health. This chain's CDR3 is CSVATDNYGYTF. The CDR3 DNA follows: TGCAGCGTGGCAACAGATAACTATGGCTACACCTTC.